These T cell receptor beta chains were read from a single sample in a study of CD8 T cells in Susac syndrome. TCRdb analysed the immunoSEQ multiplex PCR reads with MiXCR anew, one entry per CDR3 protein. The sample carries approximately 170,000 distinct CDR3 sequences, just over 90% recorded once. The source material was CD4+ T cells from PBMCs. These receptors came from a human donor in good health. Each CDR3 is given with its conserved first and last residue. The order of the fields is V gene, D gene, J gene, clone size, CDR3 protein. D genes are given only for firm matches. Clone size is not always given. Where it is, it says once, few, many or a class for expanded clones.

>TRBV18|NA|TRBJ1-5|NA
CASSRRETVSSNQPQHF
>TRBV7-3|NA|TRBJ2-3|NA
CASSRNRAPDTQYF
>TRBV6-2/TRBV6-3|TRBD2|TRBJ2-5|NA
CASSLGRTSGSQETQYF
>TRBV5-1|NA|TRBJ1-1|NA
CASSGEQGGVNTEAFF
>TRBV2|NA|TRBJ2-6|NA
CASSRGVSGANVLTF
>TRBV20-1|NA|TRBJ1-2|NA
CSAREGANYGYTF
>TRBV29-1|TRBD1|TRBJ2-1|NA
CSVYGQGLQFF
>TRBV3-1|NA|TRBJ2-5|once
CASRKQGAETQYF
>TRBV18|NA|TRBJ2-7|NA
CASSRRDAAYEQYF
>TRBV23-1|TRBD1|TRBJ1-5|NA
CARRRGTGGINQPQHF
>TRBV9|NA|TRBJ2-5|NA
CASLGQLDF